What follows describes a single T cell receptor beta chain. The data belong to a study of identical twins. This CDR3 has 15 residues. Trimming took 0 bases from V and 11 from J; bases not matched to a gene: 6. The germline V gene encodes CDR1 LGHNA and CDR2 YSLEER. The cDNA had a unique molecular identifier and a template-switch universal primer site. TCRdb reprocessed the 5' RACE reads via MiXCR and lists one record per CDR3 protein. The table shows 420,000 or so distinct CDR3 sequences, with under 20% occurring only once. The rearrangement joins TRBV4-3 to TRBJ1-6, with 8 bases lining up with TRBD1. The receptor was isolated from a man aged 50 or older in good health. Sequenced material: naive T cells sorted from blood. For the CDR3, the DNA is TGCGCCAGCAGCCAAGATAGGGGGACAGGAACACCCCTCCACTTT. Encoded protein: CASSQDRGTGTPLHF.